The present T cell receptor (beta chain) was sequenced within a study of T-cell memory formation after mild COVID-19. Trimming removed 0 bases at V and 3 bases at J, with 10 bases between. This CDR3 has 14 amino acids. Germline-derived CDR1 and CDR2 are SGDLS and YYNGEE. TCRdb independently ran MiXCR on the 5' RACE reads; one entry per CDR3 protein. The sample lists hundreds of thousands of distinct CDR3 sequences, about a sixth occurring once. This TCR derives from an adult woman who had mild COVID-19 (a few samples of this study predate the infection). Cell type and time point are not known. This rearrangement joins TRBV9 to TRBJ2-7; a possible D gene is TRBD1 (6 bases). Sequencing was performed on PBMCs or a T cell subset sorted from them (not recorded which). The CDR3 loop is CASSVGTDLYEQYF. In nucleotides, the CDR3 is TGTGCCAGCAGCGTAGGGACAGACCTCTACGAGCAGTACTTC.